A selection of T cell receptor beta chains follows, all from one sample in a study of T-cell memory formation after mild COVID-19. Each CDR3 protein is one row after TCRdb ran MiXCR on the 5' RACE reads. Of about 280,000 distinct CDR3 sequences detected, 8% to 9% appear once; the ten largest clones hold about 22%. Sequenced sample: PBMCs or a T cell subset sorted from them (not recorded which). The receptors originated from a man between 18 and 29 years old who had mild COVID-19 (a few samples of this study predate the infection). Cell type and time point are not known. Both conserved end residues are part of each CDR3. D genes are given only for firm matches. Some rows mark clone size as missing; the rest say once, few, many or name a class of expanded clone.

D gene: TRBD1
clone size: many
V gene: TRBV7-2
J gene: TRBJ2-5
CDR3 protein: CASSPGQGDRETQYF
CDR3 DNA: TGTGCCAGCAGCCCCGGACAGGGGGATCGAGAGACCCAGTACTTC

D gene: TRBD2
clone size: few
V gene: TRBV11-2
J gene: TRBJ2-3
CDR3 protein: CASSSQTSGGAHADTQYF
CDR3 DNA: TGTGCCAGCAGCTCGCAGACTAGCGGGGGGGCCCACGCAGATACGCAGTATTTT

D gene: -
clone size: few
V gene: TRBV7-9
J gene: TRBJ2-1
CDR3 protein: CASSSALVGGWGPYNEQFF
CDR3 DNA: TGTGCCAGCAGCTCCGCCTTAGTAGGAGGGTGGGGCCCGTACAATGAGCAGTTCTTC

D gene: -
clone size: -
V gene: TRBV7-2
J gene: TRBJ2-3
CDR3 protein: CASSLGQHTDTQYF
CDR3 DNA: TGTGCCAGCAGCTTAGGACAGCACACAGATACGCAGTATTTT

D gene: TRBD2
clone size: -
V gene: TRBV7-9
J gene: TRBJ2-1
CDR3 protein: CASSLGGGAWDEQFF
CDR3 DNA: TGTGCCAGCAGCTTAGGCGGGGGGGCCTGGGATGAGCAGTTCTTC

D gene: -
clone size: few
V gene: TRBV9
J gene: TRBJ2-3
CDR3 protein: CASSVRGSPTDTQYF
CDR3 DNA: TGTGCCAGCAGCGTCAGGGGCAGCCCCACAGATACGCAGTATTTT

D gene: TRBD2
clone size: -
V gene: TRBV4-1
J gene: TRBJ2-3
CDR3 protein: CATDSGVTDTQYF
CDR3 DNA: TGCGCCACCGATAGCGGGGTCACAGATACGCAGTATTTT

D gene: -
clone size: -
V gene: TRBV7-8
J gene: TRBJ1-2
CDR3 protein: CASSLVSVRYGYTF
CDR3 DNA: TGTGCCAGCAGCTTAGTGTCGGTTCGGTATGGCTACACCTTC

D gene: -
clone size: few
V gene: TRBV7-2
J gene: TRBJ2-5
CDR3 protein: CASSLGRTTSQETQYF
CDR3 DNA: TGTGCCAGCAGCTTAGGAAGGACAACATCGCAAGAGACCCAGTACTTC

D gene: TRBD2
clone size: few
V gene: TRBV11-2
J gene: TRBJ2-7
CDR3 protein: CASSLDWTSYEQYF
CDR3 DNA: TGTGCCAGCAGCTTAGATTGGACTAGTTACGAGCAGTACTTC

D gene: TRBD1
clone size: -
V gene: TRBV5-5
J gene: TRBJ2-2
CDR3 protein: CASSLGPGTGNTGELFF
CDR3 DNA: TGTGCCAGCAGCTTGGGTCCCGGGACAGGGAACACCGGGGAGCTGTTTTTT

D gene: -
clone size: few
V gene: TRBV6-5
J gene: TRBJ1-6
CDR3 protein: CASSYFTAANLNSPLHF
CDR3 DNA: TGTGCCAGCAGTTACTTTACGGCAGCTAATCTGAATTCACCCCTCCACTTT

D gene: TRBD1
clone size: -
V gene: TRBV5-1
J gene: TRBJ1-4
CDR3 protein: CASSALGGTAQPSTNEKLFF
CDR3 DNA: TGCGCCAGCAGCGCATTGGGGGGGACAGCTCAACCTTCCACTAATGAAAAACTGTTTTTT

D gene: -
clone size: -
V gene: TRBV5-8
J gene: TRBJ1-5
CDR3 protein: CASSINQPQHF
CDR3 DNA: TGTGCCAGCAGCATTAATCAGCCCCAGCATTTT

D gene: -
clone size: many
V gene: TRBV5-1
J gene: TRBJ2-2
CDR3 protein: CASSFRGDTGELFF
CDR3 DNA: TGCGCCAGCAGCTTCAGGGGGGACACCGGGGAGCTGTTTTTT

D gene: TRBD1
clone size: few
V gene: TRBV29-1
J gene: TRBJ1-1
CDR3 protein: CSVSTGWDTEAFF
CDR3 DNA: TGCAGCGTTTCGACAGGGTGGGACACTGAAGCTTTCTTT

D gene: -
clone size: few
V gene: TRBV7-2
J gene: TRBJ1-1
CDR3 protein: CASSLEAPRVIMNTEAFF
CDR3 DNA: TGTGCCAGCAGCTTAGAAGCCCCTAGGGTAATCATGAACACTGAAGCTTTCTTT

D gene: -
clone size: few
V gene: TRBV7-9
J gene: TRBJ1-5
CDR3 protein: CASSLVQPQHF
CDR3 DNA: TGTGCCAGCAGCTTAGTCCAGCCCCAGCATTTT

D gene: TRBD1
clone size: -
V gene: TRBV7-9
J gene: TRBJ1-2
CDR3 protein: CASGPTGGYGYTF
CDR3 DNA: TGTGCCAGCGGCCCGACAGGGGGCTATGGCTACACCTTC

D gene: -
clone size: -
V gene: TRBV5-5
J gene: TRBJ1-2
CDR3 protein: CASSPIGGTRDYGYTF
CDR3 DNA: TGTGCCAGCAGTCCGATCGGGGGGACTAGGGACTATGGCTACACCTTC

D gene: -
clone size: many
V gene: TRBV20-1
J gene: TRBJ1-1
CDR3 protein: CSARRGSGTEAFF
CDR3 DNA: TGCAGTGCTAGGCGGGGATCGGGCACTGAAGCTTTCTTT

D gene: TRBD2
clone size: few
V gene: TRBV3-1
J gene: TRBJ2-3
CDR3 protein: CASSQDGGGLTDTQYF
CDR3 DNA: TGTGCCAGCAGCCAAGACGGCGGGGGTTTGACAGATACGCAGTATTTT

D gene: -
clone size: -
V gene: TRBV5-6
J gene: TRBJ1-1
CDR3 protein: CASSLEARTEAFF
CDR3 DNA: TGTGCCAGCAGCTTGGAGGCCCGCACTGAAGCTTTCTTT